This T cell receptor (beta chain) was recorded in a study of graft-versus-host responses after intestinal transplantation. Study results and caveats: In recipient marrow, GvH clones were found, and some appeared first in ileum or blood.

Trimming shortened V by 5 bases and J by 0 bases, and 7 bases separated the two germline ends. Germline CDR1 and CDR2: SGHVS and FNYEAQ. The CDR3 covers 13 residues. TCRdb keeps only in-frame clones here, not all; method: immunoSEQ multiplex PCR. Of fewer than 120,000 clones listed, about 93% are singletons. About this clone: Its antigen is not known. Other nucleotide sequences in the sample specify the same CDR3.

The sequence was obtained from a human donor who received an intestinal transplant. The specimen was unstimulated CD8+ T cells sorted from spleen or lymph node cells, collected before intestinal transplant. The chain is built from TRBV7-6 and TRBJ1-1; D call uncertain. The CDR3 DNA is TGTGCCAGCAGCCTCGAGGTGAACACTGAAGCTTTCTTT. Its protein is CASSLEVNTEAFF.